This TCR beta chain was sequenced for a study of T cell changes during pregnancy in multiple sclerosis. TCRdb's table, derived via immunoSEQ multiplex PCR, lists solely in-frame clones and lacks some. The data show over 20,000 clones, more than 75% seen once. Germline CDR1 reads MDHEN; CDR2 reads SYDVKM. The CDR3 sequence is 13 residues long. The ends were cut back, 5 bases at V and 2 bases at J, with 6 bases in the middle. The source of this sequence is a female donor with multiple sclerosis, enrolled in a pregnancy study. The sample was CD8+ T cells from peripheral blood mononuclear cells, taken after pregnancy. The V call is TRBV28, the J call TRBJ1-4; D ambiguous. CDR3 protein: CASSPYTNEKLFF. For the CDR3, the DNA is TGTGCCAGCAGTCCCTACACTAATGAAAAACTGTTTTTT.